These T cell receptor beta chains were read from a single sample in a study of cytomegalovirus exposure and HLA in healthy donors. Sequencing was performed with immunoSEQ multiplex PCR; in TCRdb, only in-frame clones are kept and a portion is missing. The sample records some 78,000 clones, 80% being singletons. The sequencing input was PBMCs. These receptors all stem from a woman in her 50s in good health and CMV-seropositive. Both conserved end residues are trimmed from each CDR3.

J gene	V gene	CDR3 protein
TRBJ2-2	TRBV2	ASTPSANTGELF
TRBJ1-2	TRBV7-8	ASSLERNTRRGSYT
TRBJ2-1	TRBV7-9	ASSFRVGVYNEQF
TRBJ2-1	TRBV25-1	ASSERTSGSNKF
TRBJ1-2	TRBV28	ASSSLTVYGYT
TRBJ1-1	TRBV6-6	ASADRGRNTEAF
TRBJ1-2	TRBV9	ASSGTGLNYGYT
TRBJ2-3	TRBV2	ASISGGHRKPDTQY
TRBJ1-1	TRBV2	ASTRSGLNTEAF
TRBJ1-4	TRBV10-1	ASSDSRGEGEKLF
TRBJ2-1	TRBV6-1	ASINRGSYNEQF
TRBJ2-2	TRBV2	AGGTENTGELF
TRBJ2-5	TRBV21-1	ASSKIVQVQY
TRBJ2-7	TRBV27	ASSSGQGYEQY
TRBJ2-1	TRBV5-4	ASSLRTSGMEYNEQF
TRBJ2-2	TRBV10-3	AISATQTGELF
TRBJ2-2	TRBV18	ASSPSLLAGRANTGELF
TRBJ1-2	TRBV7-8	ASSLAGLSDYGYT
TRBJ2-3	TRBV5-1	ASSGEFSTDTQY
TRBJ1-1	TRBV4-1	ASSHTQGLTEAF
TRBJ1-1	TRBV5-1	ASSPGTGVEAF
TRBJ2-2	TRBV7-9	ASSLDPRDRGWNTGELF
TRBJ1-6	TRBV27	ASSLYPSGNSPLH
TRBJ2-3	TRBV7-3	ASSLGAGFTDTQY
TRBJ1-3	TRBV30	AWSVKHSGNTIY
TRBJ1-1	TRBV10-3	AIRGTGLGDTEAF
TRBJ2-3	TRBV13	ASSSWTGGDADTQY
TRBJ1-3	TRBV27	ASSLTGAGNTIY
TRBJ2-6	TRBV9	ASSVGAFGANVLT
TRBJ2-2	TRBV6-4	ASSSPLAVRNTGELF
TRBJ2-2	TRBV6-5	ASSYSPSRTGELF
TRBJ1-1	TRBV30	AWGQGVNTEAF
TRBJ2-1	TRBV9	ASSVERGASYNEQF
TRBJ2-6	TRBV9	ASTLRGSGANVLT
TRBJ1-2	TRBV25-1	ASRLSTGGYGYT
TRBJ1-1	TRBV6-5	ASSSGQGSRAF
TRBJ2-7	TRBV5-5	ASRRDRGFYEQY
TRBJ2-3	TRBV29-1	SGCGGEVTDTQY
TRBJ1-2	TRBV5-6	ASSLLGQGVPNGYT
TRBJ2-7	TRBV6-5	ASSLQGNGIDEQY
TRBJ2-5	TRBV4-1	ASSDDRFQETQY
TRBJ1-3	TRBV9	AGSVAGSGNTIY
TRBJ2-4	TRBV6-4	ASRSGTSGGVAKNIQY
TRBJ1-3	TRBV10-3	AISPQGAGNTIY
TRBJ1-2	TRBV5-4	ASSLGRDFNYGYT
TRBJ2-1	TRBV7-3	ASSLTGGLAGGEQF
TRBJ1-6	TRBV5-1	ASSLGRDMRNSPLH
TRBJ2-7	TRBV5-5	ASSLAGGGYEQY
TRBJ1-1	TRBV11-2	ASSFSHRANTEAF